This T cell receptor beta chain was sequenced during a study of sequential checkpoint blockade in melanoma. For the study at large: Each arm's sequence ended with maintenance nivolumab.

Here immunoSEQ multiplex PCR was the method, and the copy in TCRdb shows in-frame clones only, minus some. The sample has tens of thousands of clones, approximately 85% seen once. Treatment here: randomized to nivolumab then ipilimumab (arm A) or the reverse (arm B). Germline CDR1 is SEHNR and CDR2 is FQNEAQ (reference sequence). V was pared by 5 bases and J by 7 bases, with 20 bases between. This CDR3 has 16 amino acids. This clonotype originated in a human donor with melanoma. The sequenced sample was CD8+ T cells sorted from blood (inferred from file names), obtained from a patient given nivolumab and ipilimumab in sequence. The rearrangement uses TRBV7-9 and TRBJ1-4; D may be TRBD1 (5 bases). The CDR3 loop is CASSPPLGGMGEKLFF. The CDR3 DNA sequence: TGTGCCAGCAGCCCCCCCCTCGGGGGGATGGGTGAAAAACTGTTTTTT. Full variable domain (remainder filled in from reference TRBV7-9 and TRBJ1-4): DTGVSQNPRHKITKRGQNVTFRCDPISEHNRLYWYRQTLGQGPEFLTYFQNEAQLEKSRLLSDRFSAERPKGSFSTLEIQRTEQGDSAMYLCASSPPLGGMGEKLFFGSGTQLSVL.